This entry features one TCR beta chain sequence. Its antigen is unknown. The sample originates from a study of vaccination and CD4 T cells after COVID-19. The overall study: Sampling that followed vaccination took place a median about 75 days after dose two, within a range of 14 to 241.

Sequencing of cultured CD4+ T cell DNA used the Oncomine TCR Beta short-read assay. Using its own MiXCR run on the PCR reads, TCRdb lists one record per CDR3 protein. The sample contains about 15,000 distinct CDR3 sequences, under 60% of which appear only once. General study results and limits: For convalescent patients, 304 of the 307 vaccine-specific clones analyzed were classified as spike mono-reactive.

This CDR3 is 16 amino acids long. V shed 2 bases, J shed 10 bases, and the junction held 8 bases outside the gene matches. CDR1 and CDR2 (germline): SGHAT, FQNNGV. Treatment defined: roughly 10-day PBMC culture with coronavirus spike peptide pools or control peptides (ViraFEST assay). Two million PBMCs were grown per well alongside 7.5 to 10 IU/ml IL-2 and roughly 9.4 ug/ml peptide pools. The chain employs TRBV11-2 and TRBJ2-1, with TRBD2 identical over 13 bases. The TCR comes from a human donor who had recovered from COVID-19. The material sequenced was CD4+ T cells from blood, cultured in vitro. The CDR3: CASSLNQGLAGREQFF. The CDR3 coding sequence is TGTGCCAGCAGCTTAAATCAGGGACTAGCGGGACGAGAGCAGTTCTTC.